The present TCR beta chain was sequenced within a study of cytomegalovirus exposure and HLA in healthy donors. 60 Vbeta and 13 Jbeta primers were used in PCR. Here immunoSEQ multiplex PCR was the method, and the copy in TCRdb shows in-frame clones only, minus some. The sample includes approximately 220,000 clones, more than 60% seen only once; the top ten take about 0.22%. V dropped 0 bases and J dropped 4; count of bases not matched to a gene: 15. Germline values: CDR1 MGHRA, CDR2 YSYEKL. CDR3 size: 19 residues. Sampled while nominally healthy, donors likely had unrecorded immune exposures. The sequencing sample was made of PBMCs. This clonotype was sampled from a girl under 10 years old in good health and CMV-seronegative. V usage is TRBV4-1 and J usage is TRBJ2-1; 7 nucleotides align to TRBD2. CDR3 in amino acids: CASSQEMGGASGVYNEQFF. CDR3 bases: TGCGCCAGCAGCCAAGAAATGGGGGGTGCTAGCGGAGTTTACAATGAGCAGTTCTTC.